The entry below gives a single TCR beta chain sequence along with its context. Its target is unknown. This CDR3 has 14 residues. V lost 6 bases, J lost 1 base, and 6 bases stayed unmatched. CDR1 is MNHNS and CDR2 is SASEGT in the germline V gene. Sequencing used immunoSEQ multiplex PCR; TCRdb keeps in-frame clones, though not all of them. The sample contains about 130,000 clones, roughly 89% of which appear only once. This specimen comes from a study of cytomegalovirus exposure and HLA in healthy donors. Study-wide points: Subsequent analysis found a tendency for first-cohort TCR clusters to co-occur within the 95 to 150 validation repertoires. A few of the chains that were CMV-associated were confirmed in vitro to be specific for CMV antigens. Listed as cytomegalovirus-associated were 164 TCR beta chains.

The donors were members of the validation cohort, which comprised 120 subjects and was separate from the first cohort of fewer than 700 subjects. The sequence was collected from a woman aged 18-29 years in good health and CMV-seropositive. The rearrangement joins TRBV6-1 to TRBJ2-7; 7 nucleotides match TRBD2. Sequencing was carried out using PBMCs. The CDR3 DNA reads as TGTGCCAGCAGGTGGGGGGGGTTATCCTACGAGCAGTACTTC. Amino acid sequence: CASRWGGLSYEQYF.